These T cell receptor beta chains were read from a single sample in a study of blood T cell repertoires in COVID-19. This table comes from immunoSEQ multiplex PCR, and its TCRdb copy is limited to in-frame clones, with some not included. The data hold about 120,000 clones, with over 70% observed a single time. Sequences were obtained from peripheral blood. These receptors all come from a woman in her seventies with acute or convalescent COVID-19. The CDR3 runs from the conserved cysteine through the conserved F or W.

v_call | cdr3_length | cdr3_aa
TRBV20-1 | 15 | CSASGGRTGRDGYTF
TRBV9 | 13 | CASSRDWNTEAFF
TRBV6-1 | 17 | CASSEGSGGRSTDTQYF
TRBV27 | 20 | CASSFAYRGGGGGSQETQYF
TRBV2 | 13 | CASSEGRGTEAFF
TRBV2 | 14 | CASSPRTGESTIYF
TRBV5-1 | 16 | CASSGQGIGGANVLTF
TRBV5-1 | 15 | CASMAGTSGGETQYF
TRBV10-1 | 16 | CASSDRQGSLTGELFF
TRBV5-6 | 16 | CASSFWWEPNTGELFF
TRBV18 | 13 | CASSPGQVYEQYF
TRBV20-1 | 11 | CSARLGAEQYF
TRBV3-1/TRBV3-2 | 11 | CASSQAETQYF
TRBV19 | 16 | CASSLHPGGAQETQYF
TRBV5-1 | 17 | CASSLAAGQGAREKLFF
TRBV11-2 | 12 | CASRGQPGGYTF
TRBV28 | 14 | CASSSGQGDSPLHF
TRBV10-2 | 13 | CASSEAGQDGYTF
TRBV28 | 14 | CASSLANRVYGYTF